These 8 T cell receptor beta chains came from one sample sequenced in a study of blood T cells in healthy people across ages (dated by TCRdb to about 2015). Library preparation used 5' RACE. For sequencing, an Illumina HiSeq 2500 was employed. A second about 6 to 11 cycle PCR used a sample-barcoded 5' primer and a J-beta primer mix. TCRdb passed the public sequencing reads through fastp at Q25 and MiXCR, retaining productive beta sequences. Merged by CDR3 protein, the rows form single entries marked with the most common genes and DNA. In this sample the table shows about 1.8 million distinct CDR3 sequences, roughly 52% of which occur a single time. The ten largest account for roughly 2.1% of the sample. The specimen was blood. The receptors were sampled from a middle-aged woman in good health.

This chain joins TRBV4-2 and TRBJ2-1; a possible D gene is TRBD2 (5 bases). The CDR3 is 17 residues long. V gave up 0 bases and J gave up 6 bases, with 18 bases separating them. The germline gives CDR1 LGHNA, CDR2 YNFKEQ. The CDR3 sequence is CASSQEKGRLAPNEQFF. Here the CDR3 DNA reads TGTGCCAGCAGCCAAGAAAAGGGTCGTCTAGCTCCCAATGAGCAGTTCTTC.

This clonotype was found a few times. This sequence joins TRBV5-1 and TRBJ2-1; D remains unclear. This CDR3 is built from 13 residues. The V gene lost 0 bases and the J gene lost 7 bases, with 8 bases spanning the gap. Germline V gene lookup returns CDR1 SGHRS and CDR2 YFSETQ. The CDR3 is CASSLEGWNEQFF. CDR3 bases: TGCGCCAGCAGCTTGGAGGGTTGGAATGAGCAGTTCTTC. The full variable domain, its missing parts supplied by reference TRBV5-1 and TRBJ2-1, is KAGVTQTPRYLIKTRGQQVTLSCSPISGHRSVSWYQQTPGQGLQFLFEYFSETQRNKGNFPGRFSGRQFSNSRSEMNVSTLELGDSALYLCASSLEGWNEQFFGPGTRLTVL.

The rearrangement links TRBV12-3 or TRBV12-4 to TRBJ2-3; the D is unclear. V was trimmed by 5 bases and J by 8 bases, leaving 11 bases between them. CDR3 length equals 12 residues. The DNA of the CDR3 is TGTGCCAGCAGTGTTACCACCGGTACGCAGTATTTT. Translation gives CASSVTTGTQYF.

There are many counts of this clonotype. The genes are TRBV4-2 and TRBJ2-5; tentative D call: TRBD1 (6 bases). The V and J ends lost 0 bases and 5 bases respectively, with 10 bases between them. This CDR3 has 14 amino acids. Germline V CDR1 and CDR2: LGHNA, YNFKEQ. DNA for the CDR3: TGTGCCAGCAGCCAAGATTCAGGGGTTGAGACCCAGTACTTC. Its translation is CASSQDSGVETQYF.

The rearrangement joins TRBV28 to TRBJ2-5, with 9 bases aligning to TRBD2. The CDR3 has 20 amino acids. The germline gives CDR1 MDHEN, CDR2 SYDVKM. Unmatched junction bases numbered 27, after V lost 10 bases and J lost 3 bases. CDR3 amino acids: CATDDPEGASGEEPKETQYF. For the CDR3, the DNA is TGTGCCACCGACGACCCGGAGGGGGCTAGCGGGGAGGAACCAAAAGAGACCCAGTACTTC.

This chain joins TRBV7-8 and TRBJ2-1, with D perhaps TRBD2 (7 bases). Per germline, CDR1 SGHVS and CDR2 FQNEAQ. The length of the CDR3 is 16 residues. V dropped 3 bases and J dropped 3 bases, with 15 bases sitting between them. CDR3 loop: CASSFKRGQVYNEQFF. For the CDR3, the DNA is TGTGCCAGCAGCTTCAAGCGGGGACAAGTCTACAATGAGCAGTTCTTC. Complete variable domain (other parts from reference TRBV7-8 and TRBJ2-1): GAGVSQSPRYKVAKRGQDVALRCDPISGHVSLFWYQQALGQGPEFLTYFQNEAQLDKSGLPSDRFFAERPEGSVSTLKIQRTQQEDSAVYLCASSFKRGQVYNEQFFGPGTRLTVL.

This sequence joins TRBV11-2 and TRBJ2-6; D is ambiguous. V was clipped by 3 bases and J by 0 bases, with 6 bases between them. In germline, CDR1 is SGHAT, CDR2 FQNNGV. The CDR3 is 15 residues long. DNA of the CDR3: TGTGCCAGCAGCTTTTGGGACTCTGGGGCCAACGTCCTGACTTTC. This gives the protein CASSFWDSGANVLTF.

V usage is TRBV2 and J usage is TRBJ2-1; possible D gene TRBD2, 6 bases. The CDR3 contains 15 residues. V was trimmed by 4 bases and J by 0 bases, leaving 10 bases between them. Germline V gene sequence: CDR1 SNHLY, CDR2 FYNNEI. The CDR3 sequence: CASSVVGGSYNEQFF. DNA of the CDR3: TGTGCCAGCAGTGTCGTGGGGGGCTCCTACAATGAGCAGTTCTTC.